This TCR beta chain derives from a study of shared clonotypes between healthy human individuals. As to this clone: The antigen is undetermined.

At deep level, the assay was performed. Researchers divided each subset's genomic DNA evenly across several immunoSEQ plates. Sequencing used immunoSEQ multiplex PCR; TCRdb keeps in-frame clones, though not all of them. This table has 550,000 to 700,000 clones, roughly 72% appearing once. Study observations and caveats: The study sampled only blood, and tissue repertoires likely differ.

V was trimmed by 1 base and J by 5 bases, leaving 15 bases between them. The CDR3 has 15 amino acids. Germline-derived CDR1 and CDR2 are SEHNR and FQNEAQ (reference sequence). Sequenced material: memory CD4+ T cells sorted from blood. Sample subset: CD45RA-negative fraction. This clonotype was sampled from a woman between 25 and 40 years old in good health. The chain recombines TRBV7-9 with TRBJ2-7; a weak D match, TRBD2 (5 bases). The CDR3 DNA sequence: TGTGCCAGCAGCTTAGGGGAGAAAGCGCGGGACGAGCAGTACTTC. It codes for CASSLGEKARDEQYF. The full variable domain, in which reference TRBV7-9 and TRBJ2-7 provide the parts outside the CDR3, is DTGVSQNPRHKITKRGQNVTFRCDPISEHNRLYWYRQTLGQGPEFLTYFQNEAQLEKSRLLSDRFSAERPKGSFSTLEIQRTEQGDSAMYLCASSLGEKARDEQYFGPGTRLTVT.